This TCR beta chain was recorded in a study of blood T cell repertoires in COVID-19. CDR1 MNHEY and CDR2 SMNVEV come from the germline V gene (reference sequence). V gave up 4 bases and J gave up 3 bases; unmatched junction bases: 8. This CDR3 contains 15 residues. TCRdb keeps only in-frame clones here, not all; method: immunoSEQ multiplex PCR. The sample records some 150,000 clones, less than 95% being singletons. This chain joins TRBV27 and TRBJ2-7, with TRBD1 identical over 8 bases. Sequencing was done on a sample of peripheral blood. This clonotype originated in a man between 50 and 59 years old with acute or convalescent COVID-19. The DNA of the CDR3 is TGTGCCAGCAGTTGGGACAGGCCCCTAGGCTACGAGCAGTACTTC. Amino acids: CASSWDRPLGYEQYF.